This T cell receptor (beta chain) was profiled in a study of blood T cells in healthy people across ages. Points from the study as a whole: A roughly linear fall in TCR beta diversity per million T cells was seen with increasing age.

This clonotype was seen only a few times. The antigen is not known. V gave up 5 bases and J gave up 9 bases; unmatched junction bases: 9. This CDR3 comprises 14 residues. Per germline, CDR1 SQVTM and CDR2 ANQGSEA. A sample-barcoded 5' primer and a J-beta primer mix were used in a second PCR of roughly 7 to 11 cycles. A template-switch adaptor containing 12 random nucleotides labeled each cDNA molecule. TCRdb re-called the 5' RACE reads through MiXCR, storing one row per CDR3 protein. The sample holds about 2 million distinct CDR3 sequences, 49% seen once. Sequencing was done on a sample of blood. This chain joins TRBV29-1 and TRBJ2-1, with 11 bases identical to TRBD2. This clonotype was sampled from a woman between 40 and 50 years old in good health. Here the CDR3 reads CSVNLAGGLSEQFF. The CDR3 region has the DNA TGCAGCGTTAATCTAGCGGGGGGTTTAAGTGAGCAGTTCTTC.